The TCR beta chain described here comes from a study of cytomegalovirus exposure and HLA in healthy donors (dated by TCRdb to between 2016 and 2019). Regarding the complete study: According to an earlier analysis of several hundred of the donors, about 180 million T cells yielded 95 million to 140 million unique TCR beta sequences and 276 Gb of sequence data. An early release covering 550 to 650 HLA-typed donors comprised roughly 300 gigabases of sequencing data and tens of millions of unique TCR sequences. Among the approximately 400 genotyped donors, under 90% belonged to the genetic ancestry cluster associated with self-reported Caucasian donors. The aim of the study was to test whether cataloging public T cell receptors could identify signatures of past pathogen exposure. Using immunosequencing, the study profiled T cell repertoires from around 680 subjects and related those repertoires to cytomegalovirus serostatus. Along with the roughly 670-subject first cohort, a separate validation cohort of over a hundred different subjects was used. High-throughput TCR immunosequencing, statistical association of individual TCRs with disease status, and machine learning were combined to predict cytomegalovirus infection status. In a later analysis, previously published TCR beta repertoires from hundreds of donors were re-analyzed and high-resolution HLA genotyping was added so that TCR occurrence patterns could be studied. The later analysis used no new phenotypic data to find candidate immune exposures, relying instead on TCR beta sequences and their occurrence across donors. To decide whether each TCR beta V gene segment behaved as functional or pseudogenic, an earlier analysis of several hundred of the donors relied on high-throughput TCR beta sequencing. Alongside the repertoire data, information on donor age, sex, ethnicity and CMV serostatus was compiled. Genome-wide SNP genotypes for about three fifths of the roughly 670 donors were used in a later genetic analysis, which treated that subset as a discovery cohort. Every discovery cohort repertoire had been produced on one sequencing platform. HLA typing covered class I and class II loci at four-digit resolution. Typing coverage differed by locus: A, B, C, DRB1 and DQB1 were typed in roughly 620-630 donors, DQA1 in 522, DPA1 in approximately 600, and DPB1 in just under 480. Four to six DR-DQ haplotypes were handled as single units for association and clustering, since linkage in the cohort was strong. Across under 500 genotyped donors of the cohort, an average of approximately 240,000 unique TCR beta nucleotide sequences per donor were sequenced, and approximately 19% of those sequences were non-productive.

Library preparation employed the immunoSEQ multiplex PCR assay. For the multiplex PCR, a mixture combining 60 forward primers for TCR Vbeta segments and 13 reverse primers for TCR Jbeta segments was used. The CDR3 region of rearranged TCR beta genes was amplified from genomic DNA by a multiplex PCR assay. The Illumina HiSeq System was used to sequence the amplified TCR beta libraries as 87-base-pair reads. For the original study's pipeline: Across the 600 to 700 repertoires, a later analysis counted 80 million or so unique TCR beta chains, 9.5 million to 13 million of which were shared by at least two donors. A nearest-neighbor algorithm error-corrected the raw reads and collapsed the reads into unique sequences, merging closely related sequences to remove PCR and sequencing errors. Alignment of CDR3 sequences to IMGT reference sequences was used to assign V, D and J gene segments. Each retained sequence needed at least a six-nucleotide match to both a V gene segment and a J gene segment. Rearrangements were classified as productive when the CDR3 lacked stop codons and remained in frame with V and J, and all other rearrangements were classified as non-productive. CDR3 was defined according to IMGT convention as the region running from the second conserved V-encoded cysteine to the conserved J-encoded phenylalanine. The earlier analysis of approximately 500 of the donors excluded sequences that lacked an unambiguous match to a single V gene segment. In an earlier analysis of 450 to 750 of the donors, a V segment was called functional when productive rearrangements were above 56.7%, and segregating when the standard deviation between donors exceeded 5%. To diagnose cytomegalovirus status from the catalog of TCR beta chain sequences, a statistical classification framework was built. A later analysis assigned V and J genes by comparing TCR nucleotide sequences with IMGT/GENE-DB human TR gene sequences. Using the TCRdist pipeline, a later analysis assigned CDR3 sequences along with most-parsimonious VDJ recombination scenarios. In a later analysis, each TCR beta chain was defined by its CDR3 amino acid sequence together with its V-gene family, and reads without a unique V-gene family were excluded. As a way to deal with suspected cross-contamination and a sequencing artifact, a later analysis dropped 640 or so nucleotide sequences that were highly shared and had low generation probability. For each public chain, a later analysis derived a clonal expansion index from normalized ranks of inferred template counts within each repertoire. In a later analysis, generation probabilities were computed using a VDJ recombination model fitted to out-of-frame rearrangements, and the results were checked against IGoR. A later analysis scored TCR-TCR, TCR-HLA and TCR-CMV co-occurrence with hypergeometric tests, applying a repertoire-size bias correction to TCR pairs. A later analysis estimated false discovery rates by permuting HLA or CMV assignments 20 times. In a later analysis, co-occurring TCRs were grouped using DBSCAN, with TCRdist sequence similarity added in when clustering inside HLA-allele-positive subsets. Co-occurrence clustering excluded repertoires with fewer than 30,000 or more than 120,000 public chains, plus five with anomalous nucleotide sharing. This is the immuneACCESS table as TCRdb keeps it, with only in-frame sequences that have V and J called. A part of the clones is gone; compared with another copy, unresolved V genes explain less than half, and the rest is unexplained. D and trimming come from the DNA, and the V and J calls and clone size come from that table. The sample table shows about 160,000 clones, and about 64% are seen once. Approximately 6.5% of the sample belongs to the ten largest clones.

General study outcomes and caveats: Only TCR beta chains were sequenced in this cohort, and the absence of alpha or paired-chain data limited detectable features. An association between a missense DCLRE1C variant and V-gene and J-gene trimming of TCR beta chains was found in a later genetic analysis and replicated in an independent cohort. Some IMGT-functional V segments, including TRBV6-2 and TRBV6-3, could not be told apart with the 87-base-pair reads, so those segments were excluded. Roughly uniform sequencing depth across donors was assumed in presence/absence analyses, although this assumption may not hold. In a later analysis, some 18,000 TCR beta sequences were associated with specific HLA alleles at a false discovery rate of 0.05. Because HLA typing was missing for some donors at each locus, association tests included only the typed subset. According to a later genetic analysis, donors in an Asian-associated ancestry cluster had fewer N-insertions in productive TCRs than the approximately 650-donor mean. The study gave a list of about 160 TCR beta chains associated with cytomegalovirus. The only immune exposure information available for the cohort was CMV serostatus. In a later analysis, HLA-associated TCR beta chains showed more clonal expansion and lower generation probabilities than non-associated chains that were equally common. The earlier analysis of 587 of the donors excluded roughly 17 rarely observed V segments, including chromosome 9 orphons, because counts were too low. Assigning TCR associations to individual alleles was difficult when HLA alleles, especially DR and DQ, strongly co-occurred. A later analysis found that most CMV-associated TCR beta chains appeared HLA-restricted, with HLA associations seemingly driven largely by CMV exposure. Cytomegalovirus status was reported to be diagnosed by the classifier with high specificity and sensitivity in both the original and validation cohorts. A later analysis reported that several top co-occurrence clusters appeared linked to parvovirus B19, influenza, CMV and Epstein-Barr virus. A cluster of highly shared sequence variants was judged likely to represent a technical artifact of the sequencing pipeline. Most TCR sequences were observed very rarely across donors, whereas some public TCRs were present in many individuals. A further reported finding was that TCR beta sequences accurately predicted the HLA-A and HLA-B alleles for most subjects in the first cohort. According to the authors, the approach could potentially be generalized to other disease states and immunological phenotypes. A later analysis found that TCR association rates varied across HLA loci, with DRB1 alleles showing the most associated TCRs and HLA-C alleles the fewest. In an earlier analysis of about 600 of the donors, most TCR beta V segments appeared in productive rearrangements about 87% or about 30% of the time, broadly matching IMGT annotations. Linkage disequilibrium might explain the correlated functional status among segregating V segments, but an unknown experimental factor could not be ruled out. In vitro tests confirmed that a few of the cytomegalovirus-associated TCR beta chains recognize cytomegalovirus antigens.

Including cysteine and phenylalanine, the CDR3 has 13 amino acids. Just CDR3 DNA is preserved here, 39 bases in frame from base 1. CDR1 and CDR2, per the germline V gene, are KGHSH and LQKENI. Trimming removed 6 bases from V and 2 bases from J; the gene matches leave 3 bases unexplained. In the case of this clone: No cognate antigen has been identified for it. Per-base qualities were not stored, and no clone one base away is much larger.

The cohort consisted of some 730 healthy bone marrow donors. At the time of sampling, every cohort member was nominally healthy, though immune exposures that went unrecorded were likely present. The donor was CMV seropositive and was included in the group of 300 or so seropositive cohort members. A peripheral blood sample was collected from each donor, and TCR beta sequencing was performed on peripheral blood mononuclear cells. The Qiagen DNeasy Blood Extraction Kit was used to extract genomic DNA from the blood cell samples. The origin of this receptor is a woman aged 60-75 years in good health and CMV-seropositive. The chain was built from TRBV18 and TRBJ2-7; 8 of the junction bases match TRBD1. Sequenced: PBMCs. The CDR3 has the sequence CASSLTGAYEQYF. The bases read TGTGCCAGCTCCTTGACAGGGGCCTACGAGCAGTACTTC.